This T cell receptor (beta chain) was profiled in a study of blood T cell repertoires in COVID-19. Generated by immunoSEQ multiplex PCR, the TCRdb table keeps only in-frame clones and is missing some. The table records 120,000 to 150,000 clones, about four fifths of them present only once. The CDR3 spans 13 residues. CDR1 is MNHNY, CDR2 SVGAGI, per germline (reference sequence). The J segment lost 7 bases and the V segment lost 7 bases, leaving 6 bases of the junction unmatched. The sequenced material came from peripheral blood. This clonotype originated in a human donor with acute or convalescent COVID-19. The donor label of this sample is uncertain. This chain joins TRBV6-6 and TRBJ2-1; 8 nucleotides agree with TRBD2. Here the CDR3 reads CASMNSGVNEQFF. CDR3 bases: TGTGCCAGCATGAATAGCGGGGTGAATGAGCAGTTCTTC.